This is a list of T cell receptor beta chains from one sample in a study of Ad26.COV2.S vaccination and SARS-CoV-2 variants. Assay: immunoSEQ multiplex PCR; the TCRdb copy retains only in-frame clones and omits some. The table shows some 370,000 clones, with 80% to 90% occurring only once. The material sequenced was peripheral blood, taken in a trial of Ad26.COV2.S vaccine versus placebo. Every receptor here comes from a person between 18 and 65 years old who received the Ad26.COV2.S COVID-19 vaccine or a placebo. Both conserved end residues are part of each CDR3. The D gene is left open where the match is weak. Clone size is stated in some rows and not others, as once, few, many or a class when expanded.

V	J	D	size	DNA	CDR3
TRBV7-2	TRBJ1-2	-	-	TGTGCCAGCAGCTTTGACCCCTCGGGAGCTGGCTACACCTTC	CASSFDPSGAGYTF
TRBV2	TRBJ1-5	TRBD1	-	TGTGCCAGTACGGACAGGGTCAAGCAGCCCCAGCATTTT	CASTDRVKQPQHF
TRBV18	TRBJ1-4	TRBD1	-	TGTGCCAGCTCACCGGGACAGGGGATCGGGGAAAAACTGTTTTTT	CASSPGQGIGEKLFF
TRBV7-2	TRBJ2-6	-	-	TGTGCCAGCAGCACCCCCAGGGGGGGACAGACAGGGGCCAACGTCCTGACTTTC	CASSTPRGGQTGANVLTF
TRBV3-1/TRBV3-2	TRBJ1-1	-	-	TGTGCCAGCAGCCTACTCCTTCCGAGCACTGAAGCTTTCTTT	CASSLLLPSTEAFF
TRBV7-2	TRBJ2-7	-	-	TGTGCCAGCAGCTTAGCGCAGTACTCGTACGAGCAGTACTTC	CASSLAQYSYEQYF
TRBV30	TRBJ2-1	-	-	TGTGCCTGGAGCAACCAATTTCTGGGACCGAGCTCCTACAATGAGCAGTTCTTC	CAWSNQFLGPSSYNEQFF
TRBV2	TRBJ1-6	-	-	TGTGCCAGCAGTGCCGGGAGCTCCTATAATTCACCCCTCCACTTT	CASSAGSSYNSPLHF
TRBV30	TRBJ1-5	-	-	TGTGCCTGGAGTCCGACCCTGGCTCAGCCCCAGCATTTT	CAWSPTLAQPQHF
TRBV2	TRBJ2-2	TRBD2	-	TGTGCCAGCACCGGGACTAGCGGGGCGAACACCGGGGAGCTGTTTTTT	CASTGTSGANTGELFF
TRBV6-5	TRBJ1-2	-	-	TGTGCCAGCAGTCCACAGACTAACTATGGCTACACCTTC	CASSPQTNYGYTF
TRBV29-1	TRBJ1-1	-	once	TGCAGCGCCCGACCGGGGCCTAACACTGAAGCTTTCTTT	CSARPGPNTEAFF
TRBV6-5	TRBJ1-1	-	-	TGTGCCAGCAGTTACCAAGTGAACACTGAAGCTTTCTTT	CASSYQVNTEAFF
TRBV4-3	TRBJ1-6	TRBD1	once	TGCGCCAGCAGCCAATCGACAGGGATACCAATTTCACCCCTCCACTTT	CASSQSTGIPISPLHF
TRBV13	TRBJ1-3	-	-	TGTGCCAGCAGCTTGCGACAGGCTGGAAACACCATATATTTT	CASSLRQAGNTIYF
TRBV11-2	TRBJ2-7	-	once	TGTGCCAGCAGCTTAACTTCTTACGCGACAGGTTCCTCCTACGAGCAGTACTTC	CASSLTSYATGSSYEQYF
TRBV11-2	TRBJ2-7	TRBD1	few	TGTGCCAGCAGCGGTTGGACAGGGACGAAAGAGCAGTACTTC	CASSGWTGTKEQYF
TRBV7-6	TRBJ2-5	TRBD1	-	TGTGCCAGCAGCTCGCCGACAGGGGGAGAGACCCAGTACTTC	CASSSPTGGETQYF
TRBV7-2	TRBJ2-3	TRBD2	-	TGTGCCAGCAGCCGCGTAGCGGGATTCACAGATACGCAGTATTTT	CASSRVAGFTDTQYF
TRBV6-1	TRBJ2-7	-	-	TGTGCCAGCAGTGAAACAACTAGCTTGCGCTACTACGAGCAGTACTTC	CASSETTSLRYYEQYF
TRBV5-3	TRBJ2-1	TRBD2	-	TGTGCCAGAAGCTTGGCAGGACTAGCGGGGGACAATGAGCAGTTCTTC	CARSLAGLAGDNEQFF
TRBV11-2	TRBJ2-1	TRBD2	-	TGTGCCAGCAGCTTATGGAGGGCGGGGGGGCTGAATGAGCAGTTCTTC	CASSLWRAGGLNEQFF
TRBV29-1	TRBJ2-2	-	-	TGCAGCGTCCCGCTGGCGGCCGGGGAGCTGTTTTTT	CSVPLAAGELFF
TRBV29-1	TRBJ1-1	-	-	TGCAGCGCAGGACGGGGGAACACTGAAGCTTTCTTT	CSAGRGNTEAFF
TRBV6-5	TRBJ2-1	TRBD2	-	TGTGCCAGCAGTTACTTCGGGACTAGTTTCTACAATGAGCAGTTCTTC	CASSYFGTSFYNEQFF
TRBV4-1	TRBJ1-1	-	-	TGCGCCAGCAGCCCCCCGGGCTCCTCGAACACTGAAGCTTTCTTT	CASSPPGSSNTEAFF
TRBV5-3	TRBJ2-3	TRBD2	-	TGTGCCAGAAGCAGGACTAGGGAGGGCCCAGATACGCAGTATTTT	CARSRTREGPDTQYF
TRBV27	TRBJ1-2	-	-	TGTGCCAGCAGTTCCCTTATGGACAGACAAATCTATGGCTACACCTTC	CASSSLMDRQIYGYTF
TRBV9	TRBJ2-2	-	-	TGTGCCAGCAGCGTAGGGGGGCCAGGGAGTAGCACCGGGGAGCTGTTTTTT	CASSVGGPGSSTGELFF
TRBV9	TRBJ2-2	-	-	TGTGCCAGCAGCGTAGCACACAGTTCGAACACCGGGGAGCTGTTTTTT	CASSVAHSSNTGELFF
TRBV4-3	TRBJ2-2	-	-	TGCGCCAGCAGCCAAGACCCTACCGGGGAGCTGTTTTTT	CASSQDPTGELFF
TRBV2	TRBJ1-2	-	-	TGTGCCAGCAGTGAAAGACACTATGGCTACACCTTC	CASSERHYGYTF
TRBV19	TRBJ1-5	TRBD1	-	TGTGCCAGTAGTATAGGGGGACAGTACAATCAGCCCCAGCATTTT	CASSIGGQYNQPQHF
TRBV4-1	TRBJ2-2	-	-	TGCGCCAGCAGCCAACCCTCAAAACCGGCGGCCGGGGAGCTGTTTTTT	CASSQPSKPAAGELFF
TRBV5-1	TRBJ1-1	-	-	TGCGCCAGCAGCTTGGTAGGTCGAGAGAACACTGAAGCTTTCTTT	CASSLVGRENTEAFF
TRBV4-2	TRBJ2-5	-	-	TGTGCCAGCAGCCAAACTGGACAGTCCCGGGAGACCCAGTACTTC	CASSQTGQSRETQYF
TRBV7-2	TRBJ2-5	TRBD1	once	TGTGCCAGCACCCTGGGACAGGGGTCCCAAGAGACCCAGTACTTC	CASTLGQGSQETQYF
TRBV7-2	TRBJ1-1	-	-	TGTGCCAGCAGCTTCTCCAAAAACACTGAAGCTTTCTTT	CASSFSKNTEAFF
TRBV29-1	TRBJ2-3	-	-	TGCAGCGTTGATTCGGACAGCACAGATACGCAGTATTTT	CSVDSDSTDTQYF
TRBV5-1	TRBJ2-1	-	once	TGCGCCAGCAGCGGACCCTTAGCGGACTCCTACAATGAGCAGTTCTTC	CASSGPLADSYNEQFF
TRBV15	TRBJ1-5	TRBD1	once	TGTGCCACCAGCGGCCAGGGGGGAATCGGTCAGCCCCAGCATTTT	CATSGQGGIGQPQHF
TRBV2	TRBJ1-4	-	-	TGTGCCAGCACCCCAATTTTAGGAAAACTGTTTTTT	CASTPILGKLFF
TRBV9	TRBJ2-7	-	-	TGTGCCAGCAGCGTCGAGGACGGGTCGCGGAGCTCCTACGAGCAGTACTTC	CASSVEDGSRSSYEQYF
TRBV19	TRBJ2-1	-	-	TGTGCCAGTAATGTGGGGGGCATCTACAATGAGCAGTTCTTC	CASNVGGIYNEQFF
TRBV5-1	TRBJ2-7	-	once	TGCGCCAGTACGAGGGGGGGAAATACCTACGAGCAGTACTTC	CASTRGGNTYEQYF
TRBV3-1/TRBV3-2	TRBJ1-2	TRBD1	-	TGTGCCAGCAGCCAACAACCGGGACAGAACTATGGCTACACCTTC	CASSQQPGQNYGYTF
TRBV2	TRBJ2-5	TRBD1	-	TGTGCCAGCAGTGATCGGGACAGGGATCAAGAGACCCAGTACTTC	CASSDRDRDQETQYF
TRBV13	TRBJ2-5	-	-	TGTGCCAGCAGCTTAGGCGGCGCCGCAGGGACCCAGTACTTC	CASSLGGAAGTQYF
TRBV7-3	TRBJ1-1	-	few	TGTGCCAGCAGCTTAGGGATGAACACTGAAGCTTTCTTT	CASSLGMNTEAFF
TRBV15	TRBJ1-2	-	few	TGTGCCACCAGCAGACCTCACCAGAAGTATGGCTACACCTTC	CATSRPHQKYGYTF
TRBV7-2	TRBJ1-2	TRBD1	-	TGTGCCAGCAGCTTAGTGTGGCAGGGGGCTGGCTACACCTTC	CASSLVWQGAGYTF
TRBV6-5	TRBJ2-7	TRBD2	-	TGTGCCAGCAGTTACTCGGGGGAGGGGTACGAGCAGTACTTC	CASSYSGEGYEQYF
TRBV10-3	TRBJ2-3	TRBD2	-	TGTGCCATCAGTGACAGTGCAGCGGGGGGCAGTGCAGATACGCAGTATTTT	CAISDSAAGGSADTQYF
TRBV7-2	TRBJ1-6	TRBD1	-	TGTGCCAGCAGCCTCACCCCCGACAGGGTATTTTCACCCCTCCACTTT	CASSLTPDRVFSPLHF
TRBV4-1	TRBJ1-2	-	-	TGCGCCAGCAGCCAAGTCGTTGGGGCCACGGGAGGCTACACCTTC	CASSQVVGATGGYTF
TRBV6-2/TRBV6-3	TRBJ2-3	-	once	TGTGCCAGCAGTCCCAATAAAATAGCGACAGATACGCAGTATTTT	CASSPNKIATDTQYF
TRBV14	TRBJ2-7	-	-	TGTGCCAGCAGCCAAGCGGGCTCATCGGGCTCCGAGCAGTACTTC	CASSQAGSSGSEQYF